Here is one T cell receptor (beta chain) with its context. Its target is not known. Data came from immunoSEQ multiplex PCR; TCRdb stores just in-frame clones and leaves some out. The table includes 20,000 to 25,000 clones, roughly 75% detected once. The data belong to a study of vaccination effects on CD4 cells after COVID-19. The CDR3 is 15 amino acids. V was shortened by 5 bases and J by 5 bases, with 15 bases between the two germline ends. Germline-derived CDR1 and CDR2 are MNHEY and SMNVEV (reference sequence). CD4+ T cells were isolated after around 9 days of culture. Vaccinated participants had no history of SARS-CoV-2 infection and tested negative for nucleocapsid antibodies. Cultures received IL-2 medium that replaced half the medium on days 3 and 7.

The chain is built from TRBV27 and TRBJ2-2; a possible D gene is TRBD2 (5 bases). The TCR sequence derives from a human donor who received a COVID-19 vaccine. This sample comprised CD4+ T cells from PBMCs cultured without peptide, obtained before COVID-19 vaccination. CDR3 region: CASSPPLRGTGELFF. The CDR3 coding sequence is TGTGCCAGCAGTCCACCATTACGGGGAACCGGGGAGCTGTTTTTT.